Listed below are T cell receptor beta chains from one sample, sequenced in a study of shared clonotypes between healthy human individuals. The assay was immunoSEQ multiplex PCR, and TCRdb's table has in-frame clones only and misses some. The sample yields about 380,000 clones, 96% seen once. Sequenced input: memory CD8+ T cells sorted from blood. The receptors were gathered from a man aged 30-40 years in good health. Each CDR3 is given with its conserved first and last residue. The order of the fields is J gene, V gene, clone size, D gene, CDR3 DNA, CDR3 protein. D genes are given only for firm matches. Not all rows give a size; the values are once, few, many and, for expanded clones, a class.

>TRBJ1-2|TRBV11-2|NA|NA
TGTGCCAGCAGCAGGGCTTTTGAGGGCTATGGCTACACCTTC
CASSRAFEGYGYTF
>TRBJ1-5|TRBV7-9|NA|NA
TGTGCCAGCAGCTTCGGAGGAGGGCTCAATCAGCCCCAGCATTTT
CASSFGGGLNQPQHF
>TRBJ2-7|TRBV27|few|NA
TGTGCCAGCAGTTTACATGGTCCCTCCTACGAGCAGTACTTC
CASSLHGPSYEQYF
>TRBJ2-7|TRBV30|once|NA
TGTGCCTGGAGTGTCAGTAGGGGCTACGAGCAGTACTTC
CAWSVSRGYEQYF
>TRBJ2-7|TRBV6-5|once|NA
TGTGCCAGCACCAAAGGGCGGGCCTACGAGCAGTACTTC
CASTKGRAYEQYF
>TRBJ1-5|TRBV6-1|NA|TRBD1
TGTGCCAGCGCGGGACAGTTCAATCAGCCCCAGCATTTT
CASAGQFNQPQHF
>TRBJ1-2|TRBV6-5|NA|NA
TGTGCCAGCAGTCAGTGGGGCTATGGCTACACCTTC
CASSQWGYGYTF
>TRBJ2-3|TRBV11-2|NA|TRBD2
TGTGCCAGCAGCTTTGAACTAGCGGGAGGAACAGATACGCAGTATTTT
CASSFELAGGTDTQYF
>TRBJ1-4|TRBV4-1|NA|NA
TGCGCCAGCAGCCTCGGGCCGGGACTTGATGAAAAACTGTTTTTT
CASSLGPGLDEKLFF
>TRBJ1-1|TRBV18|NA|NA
TGTGCCAGCTCACCAAAAGCTATGAACACTGAAGCTTTCTTT
CASSPKAMNTEAFF
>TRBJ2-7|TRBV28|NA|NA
TGTGCCAGCAGTTTGCGGAGCTACGAGCAGTACTTC
CASSLRSYEQYF
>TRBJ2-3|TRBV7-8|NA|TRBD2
TGTGCCAGCAGCTTATTATGGGTTCGTTGGCGGGAGGCAGATACGCAGTATTTT
CASSLLWVRWREADTQYF
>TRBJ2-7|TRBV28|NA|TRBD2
TGTGCCAGCAGTTCTGTGCGGGTTAAGCGGGAGATAGCCTACGAGCAGTACTTC
CASSSVRVKREIAYEQYF
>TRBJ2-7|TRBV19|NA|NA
TGTGCCAGTAGTATATCGGGGGCCAGTAGCTACGAGCAGTACTTC
CASSISGASSYEQYF
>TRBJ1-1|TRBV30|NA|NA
TGTGCCTGGAGTCTTCTGGAGGGATGGAACACTGAAGCTTTCTTT
CAWSLLEGWNTEAFF
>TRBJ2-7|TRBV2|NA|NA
TGTGCCAGCAGTGAGAGTTGGGACAATACCTACGAGCAGTACTTC
CASSESWDNTYEQYF
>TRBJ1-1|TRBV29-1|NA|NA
TGCAGCGCCGACACCAGGGTTATGGCTGAAGCTTTCTTT
CSADTRVMAEAFF
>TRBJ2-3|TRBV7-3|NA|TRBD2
TGTGCCAGCAGCTTAAAAGCCGGGAGGATGGGCACGCAGTATTTT
CASSLKAGRMGTQYF
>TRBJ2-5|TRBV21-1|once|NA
TGTGCCAGCAGCCTATACCAAAAATGGGGCCCCTCTATTGAGGCCCAGTACTTC
CASSLYQKWGPSIEAQYF
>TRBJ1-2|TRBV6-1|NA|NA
TGTGCCAGCAGTGAAGCGCAGTGGGCAGGCTATGGCTACACCTTC
CASSEAQWAGYGYTF
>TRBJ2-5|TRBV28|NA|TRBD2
TGTGCCAGCAGTTTGTTCAGCGGGAGGCCGGAGACCCAGTACTTC
CASSLFSGRPETQYF
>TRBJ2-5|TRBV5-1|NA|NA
TGCGCCAGCAGCTTGGATCGCTACCTCCAAGAGACCCAGTACTTC
CASSLDRYLQETQYF
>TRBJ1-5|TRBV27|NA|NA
TGTGCCAGCAGTTTGTCCGGGCCGTACAATCAGCCCCAGCATTTT
CASSLSGPYNQPQHF
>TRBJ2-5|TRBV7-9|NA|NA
TGTGCCAGCAGCGTACCACAGGTTGGAACCCAGTACTTC
CASSVPQVGTQYF